The subject of this entry is one TCR beta chain. This CDR3 has 15 residues. CDR1 GTSNPN and CDR2 SVGIG come from the germline V gene (reference sequence). V was clipped by 8 bases and J by 3 bases, with 23 bases between them. This table comes from immunoSEQ multiplex PCR, and its TCRdb copy is limited to in-frame clones, with some not included. The data contain tens of thousands of clones, around 96% of them singletons. The data were obtained in a study of brain T cells in children with intractable seizures. The clonotype comes from a boy less than two years old with focal cortical dysplasia and intractable seizures. The V and J genes are TRBV30 and TRBJ2-7, with D tentatively TRBD2 (5 bases). The sample in question was peripheral blood, obtained at surgery. This chain's CDR3 is CAIVGPRGPNYEQYF. CDR3 sequence (DNA): TGTGCCATAGTGGGCCCTCGCGGGCCCAACTACGAGCAGTACTTC.